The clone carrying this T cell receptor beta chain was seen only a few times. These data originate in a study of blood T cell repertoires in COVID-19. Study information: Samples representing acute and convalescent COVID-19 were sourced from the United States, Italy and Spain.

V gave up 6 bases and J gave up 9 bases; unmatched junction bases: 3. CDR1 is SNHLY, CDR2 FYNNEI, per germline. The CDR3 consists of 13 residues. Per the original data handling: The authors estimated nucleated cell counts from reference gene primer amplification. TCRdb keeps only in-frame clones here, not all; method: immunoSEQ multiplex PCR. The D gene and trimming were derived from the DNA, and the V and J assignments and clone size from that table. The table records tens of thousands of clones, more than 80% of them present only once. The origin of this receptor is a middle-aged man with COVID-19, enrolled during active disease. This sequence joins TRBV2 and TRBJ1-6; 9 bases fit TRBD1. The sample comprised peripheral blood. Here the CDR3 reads CASRDRGLSPLHF. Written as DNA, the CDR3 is TGTGCCAGCAGGGACAGGGGACTTTCACCCCTCCACTTT.